This T cell receptor (beta chain) comes out of a study of OX40 agonist ivuxolimab in advanced cancers. With respect to the entire study: The costimulatory receptor OX40 (CD134) was targeted by ivuxolimab, a fully human IgG2 agonistic monoclonal antibody. Intravenous ivuxolimab was administered to patients every 2 weeks at six dose levels: 0.01, 0.1, 0.3, 1.5, 3 and 10 mg/kg. Of the 50 to 55 dose-escalation patients, hepatocellular carcinoma was present in approximately 20, melanoma in roughly 15, renal cell carcinoma in 9 and head and neck cancer in 9. In the dose-escalation cohort, 82.7% of patients were male, and the mean age was approximately 64 years, with a range of about 20 to 79. Prior anti-PD-1, anti-PD-L1 or anti-CTLA-4 therapy was permitted, and approximately 40% of dose-escalation patients had received checkpoint inhibitors. Three dose-escalation patients achieved partial responses, one with hepatocellular carcinoma and two with cutaneous melanoma. Peripheral TCRbeta sequencing aimed to test whether ivuxolimab altered TCR sequence diversity and caused clonal T-cell expansion. The paper reports the monotherapy dose-escalation portion (N ≈ 52 patients) of the phase I ivuxolimab trial. What the research found in general, with its limitations: In the 0.1-3.0 mg/kg groups, partial responders had among the lowest normalized peripheral clonal expansion, particularly in CD8+ T cells. Low levels of normalized T-cell clonal expansion were also shown by some nonresponding patients. At doses from 0.1 to 3.0 mg/kg, clonal expansion was seen in both CD4+ and CD8+ blood T cells between baseline and week 6. After ivuxolimab, more expanded clones were found on average in CD8+ T cells than in CD4+ T cells. The antigen specificity of the clonally expanded peripheral T cells was not determined.

To sequence the TCRbeta CDR3 region, genomic DNA was isolated from the sorted cells. The immunoSEQ Assay was used for sequencing of TCRbeta CDR3 regions. The table was pulled from immuneACCESS by TCRdb, which kept in-frame rearrangements only. Such tables lose some clones; where checked, under half of the loss comes from unresolved V genes, and the rest has no known cause. In this sample the table shows 42,000 or so clones, about 83% of which occur a single time. About a third of the sample comes from the top ten. Patients with a history of autoimmune disease or receiving systemic immunosuppression were excluded from the trial. In every dose cohort, peripheral blood was drawn for TCR sequencing at baseline, cycle 4 day 1, and cycle 7 day 1. Samples came from an open-label, multicenter, first-in-human phase I dose-escalation trial of ivuxolimab. Adults with locally advanced or metastatic head and neck squamous cell, hepatocellular, melanoma or renal cell carcinoma were enrolled in the trial. Before TCR sequencing, CD4+ T cells and CD8+ T cells were sorted from peripheral blood as separate populations.

Its CDR3 holds 16 amino acids, cysteine through phenylalanine. The entry retains the CDR3 DNA only, 48 bases that are in frame from base 1. The germline V gene sets CDR1 to MDHEN and CDR2 to SYDVKM. Here V drops 5 bases and J drops 0 bases, and the junction holds 10 bases not matched to any gene. This clone is a singleton in its sample. No cognate antigen has been identified for it. No base quality information exists; no much larger clone differs at one position. The chain couples TRBV28 to TRBJ2-7; TRBD2 fits 7 bases in the junction. The sequence was obtained from an adult with an advanced solid tumor such as melanoma, head and neck, liver or kidney cancer. Sequencing used CD4+ or CD8+ T cells sorted from blood, obtained in a trial of the OX40 agonist ivuxolimab. CDR3 reads: CASSLSFSGDSYEQYF. The sequenced DNA is TGTGCCAGCAGTCTCTCCTTCAGCGGGGACTCCTACGAGCAGTACTTC. Supplemented by the reference TRBV28 and TRBJ2-7 proteins around the CDR3, the complete variable domain is DVKVTQSSRYLVKRTGEKVFLECVQDMDHENMFWYRQDPGLGLRLIYFSYDVKMKEKGDIPEGYSVSREKKERFSLILESASTNQTSMYLCASSLSFSGDSYEQYFGPGTRLTVT.